This T cell receptor beta chain was identified in a study of cytomegalovirus exposure and HLA in healthy donors. This clone was found once. The CDR3 loop spans 13 amino acids. After removal of 7 bases from V and 5 bases from J, the junction contained 6 bases not matched to a gene. Germline V CDR1 and CDR2: SQVTM, ANQGSEA. PCR employed 60 Vbeta and 13 Jbeta primers. The repertoire was sequenced with immunoSEQ multiplex PCR; TCRdb's copy has only in-frame clones and lacks some. The sample lists over 85,000 clones, 78% occurring once. This sequence originates from a young woman in good health and CMV-seronegative. The genes are TRBV29-1 and TRBJ2-1; 9 nucleotides line up with TRBD1. The sequenced material came from PBMCs. CDR3 sequence: CSAPGQGDNEQFF. CDR3 nucleotides: TGCAGCGCCCCGGGACAGGGAGACAATGAGCAGTTCTTC.